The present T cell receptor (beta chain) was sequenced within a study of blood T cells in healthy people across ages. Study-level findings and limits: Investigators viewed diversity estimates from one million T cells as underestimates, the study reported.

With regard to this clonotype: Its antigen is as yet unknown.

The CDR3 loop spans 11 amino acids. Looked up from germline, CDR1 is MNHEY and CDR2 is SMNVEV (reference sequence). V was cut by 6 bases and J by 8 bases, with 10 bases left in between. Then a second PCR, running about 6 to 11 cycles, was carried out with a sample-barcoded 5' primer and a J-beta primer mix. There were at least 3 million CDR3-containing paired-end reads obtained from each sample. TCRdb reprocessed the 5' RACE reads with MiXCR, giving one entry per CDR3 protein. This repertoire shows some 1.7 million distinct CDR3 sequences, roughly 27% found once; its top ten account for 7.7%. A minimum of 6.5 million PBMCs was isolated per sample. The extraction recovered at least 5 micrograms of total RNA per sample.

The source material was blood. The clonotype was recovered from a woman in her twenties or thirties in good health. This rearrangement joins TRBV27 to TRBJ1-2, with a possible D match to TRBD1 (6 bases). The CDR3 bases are TGTGCCAGCAGCGGGGGGCAGGGCTACACCTTC. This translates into CASSGGQGYTF.